This entry concerns a single TCR beta chain. It has no known antigen specificity. There are no base qualities to consult, and no much larger clone falls within one base. From a lookup of the germline V gene, CDR1 and CDR2 are SGHRS and YFSETQ. There are 14 amino acids in the CDR3, from cysteine to phenylalanine inclusive. The CDR3 DNA has 42 bases and is translated from base 1. Cut back by 4 bases and 2 bases, the V and J ends lie 13 bases apart. These data come from a study of response to subunit inactivated influenza vaccine (dated by TCRdb to between 2017 and 2018). In the study overall: To follow how T cells responded to a trivalent subunit inactivated influenza vaccine, the researchers relied on deep quantitative profiling of the T cell receptor repertoire.

Libraries were made using RT-PCR. These reads were obtained on an Illumina HiSeq 2500. The raw public reads went through TCRdb reprocessing: fastp at Q25, MiXCR clone calling, in-frame beta chains kept. Every entry covers one CDR3 protein and lists the most common genes and DNA from its rows. The sample yields 650,000 to 800,000 distinct CDR3 sequences; less than 20% were counted once. Approximately 11% of the sample rests with the top ten. The full study reports these points: The authors proposed that each seasonal influenza vaccination may bring in only a limited number of new T cells.

Material: PBMCs from blood, obtained more than 4 days after vaccination. The chain uses TRBV5-1 and TRBJ2-7, with the D gene not confidently named. The sequence derives from a man in his fifties who received an inactivated influenza vaccine. Donor details come from another sample of the same person, matched by shared clones. For the CDR3, the sequence is CASSPLTTAYEQYF. The DNA sequence is TGCGCCAGCAGCCCTCTTACTACCGCCTACGAGCAGTACTTC.